Listed below are T cell receptor delta chains from one sample, sequenced in a study of Vδ1+ human thymocytes. With CATT, TCRdb re-called clones from the multiplex PCR reads. The table records 45,000 to 75,000 delta-chain clones, more than 13% of them present only once. Sequenced sample: Vdelta1+ gamma-delta thymocytes from the thymus. These receptors were collected from a girl less than two years old who had congenital heart surgery. The CDR3 runs from the conserved cysteine through the conserved F or W. The D gene is left open where the match is weak. Where a row states a size, it is once, few, many or the class of an expanded clone; other rows omit it.

>TRDV1|.|.|TRDJ1
TGTGCTCTTGGGTGGTCCCCGGGCACCCCCTCGTACACCGATAAACTCATCTTT
CALGWSPGTPSYTDKLIF
>TRDV1|.|.|TRDJ1
TGTGCTCTTGGGGAACGCCCTTTCCAGTGGGGGTCTTATAAACTCATCTTT
CALGERPFQWGSYKLIF
>TRDV1|.|.|TRDJ1
TGTGCTGTTGGGGAACTCTTCCAGGGGCTTCTCATCTTT
CAVGELFQGLLIF
>TRDV1|TRDD3|few|TRDJ2
TGTGCTCTTGGGGAATATAGCTGGGGGATTCCCCCGACAGCACAACTCTTCTTT
CALGEYSWGIPPTAQLFF
>TRDV1|TRDD3|few|TRDJ1
TGTGCTCTTGGGGAACATCCTCCTATTAAATCGGTGGCTGGGGGACAATACACCGATAAACTCATCTTT
CALGEHPPIKSVAGGQYTDKLIF
>TRDV1|TRDD3|few|TRDJ1
TGTGCTCTTGGGGACCCCCTGGTACTGGGGGAGGATAAACTCATCTTT
CALGDPLVLGEDKLIF
>TRDV1|.|.|TRDJ1
TGTGCTCTTGGGGCCTCTGGGCCTCCGACGCCTCAATACACCGATAAACTCATCTTT
CALGASGPPTPQYTDKLIF
>TRDV1|TRDD3|few|TRDJ1
TGTGCTCTTGGGGTTCCTACTGGGGGATATTCGGAAACCGATAAACTCATCTTT
CALGVPTGGYSETDKLIF
>TRDV1|.|few|TRDJ1
TGTGCTCTTGGGGAACGGTCTCGGGGAAGCCGTGCCGATAAACTCATCTTT
CALGERSRGSRADKLIF
>TRDV1|.|.|TRDJ1
TGTGCTCTTGGCAACAAACTCCCATTCCCTACGGGACCAACAGAACTCATCTTT
CALGNKLPFPTGPTELIF
>TRDV1|TRDD3|few|TRDJ1
TGTGCTCTTGGGGGCCTTCCGTACTGGGGGACCAGGAGGGGTAAACTCATCTTT
CALGGLPYWGTRRGKLIF
>TRDV1|TRDD3|.|TRDJ1
TGTGCTCTTGGGGAACTTATTCCCCCAGTGGGGGATACTGAGTGCACCGATAAACTCATCTTT
CALGELIPPVGDTECTDKLIF
>TRDV1|TRDD2|.|TRDJ1
TGTGCTCTTGGGGACCTTCCTGGCGGAGTACTCATCTTT
CALGDLPGGVLIF
>TRDV2|TRDD3|few|TRDJ1
TGTGCCTGTGACAGGATCTCTGGGGGATTCGTTCGGGGCCTTAATCCCAGCTCCTACTACGTCGGCGATAAACTCATCTTT
CACDRISGGFVRGLNPSSYYVGDKLIF
>TRDV1|TRDD3|few|TRDJ1
TGTGCTCTTGGGGGAAAACTTCCACCACTGGGGGATACCTGCACCGATAAACTCATCTTT
CALGGKLPPLGDTCTDKLIF
>TRDV1|TRDD3|few|TRDJ1
TGTGCTCTTGGGGAGGCGCATTCTGGGGGACAGTACACCGATAAACTCATCTTT
CALGEAHSGGQYTDKLIF
>TRAV29/DV5|TRDD2|few|TRDJ1
TGTGCAGAGACCTTCCTACGTACCCACTGGGGACCGAAACTCATCTTT
CAETFLRTHWGPKLIF
>TRDV1|TRDD3|few|TRDJ1
TGTGCTCTTGGGGAACTAAGGCCCTGGGGGACCCTCACCGATAAACTCATCTTT
CALGELRPWGTLTDKLIF
>TRDV1|TRDD3|few|TRDJ1
TGTGCTCTTGGGGAACTATCTCTTACTGGGGGATTCCGACCCGATAAACTCATCTTT
CALGELSLTGGFRPDKLIF
>TRDV1|.|few|TRDJ1
TGTGCTCTTGGGGAACTCAATGGGCATAAAGGGGCCCGAATAGTACGCCTCGGCCATGCTCCCCGAAGGCAGGATAAACTCATCTTT
CALGELNGHKGARIVRLGHAPRRQDKLIF
>TRDV1|TRDD3|.|TRDJ1
TGTGCTCTTGGGGAACTGACGAATTCAGGGACAAACTGGGGGATATTTTGGTCCTACACCGATAGACTCATCTTT
CALGELTNSGTNWGIFWSYTDRLIF
>TRDV1|.|few|TRDJ1
TGTGCTCTTGGGGAATTCCTCCTACGAGCGCTGGGGGCCCCATACACCGATAAACTCATCTTT
CALGEFLLRALGAPYTDKLIF
>TRDV1|.|.|TRDJ1
TGTGCTCTTGGGGAATGGGGGGAACACGGCACTGGGCCATACACCGATAAACTCATCTTT
CALGEWGEHGTGPYTDKLIF
>TRDV1|TRDD3|.|TRDJ1
TGTGCTCTTGGGGAACAAAGGGGCTGGGGGATACTTGAAGACACCGATAAACTCATCTTT
CALGEQRGWGILEDTDKLIF
>TRDV1|TRDD3|.|TRDJ1
TGTGCTCTTGGGGAATCCAATACGGGGGGGGATAAGCCCGTCGAGAGGGGACTCATCTTT
CALGESNTGGDKPVERGLIF
>TRDV1|TRDD3|.|TRDJ1
TGTGCTCTTGGGGCCCACTCCATGGGGGATACTAGGTACACCGATAAACTCATCTTT
CALGAHSMGDTRYTDKLIF
>TRDV1|TRDD3|.|TRDJ1
TGTGCTCTTGGGGAATTATTGGGGCTCAAGGGGATACCTTCTCACACCGATAAACTCATCTTT
CALGELLGLKGIPSHTDKLIF
>TRDV1|TRDD3|.|TRDJ1
TGTGCTCTTGGGGAACTAGATTACGGACTGGGGGATACGTCTAAGCTCATCTTT
CALGELDYGLGDTSKLIF
>TRDV1|.|few|TRDJ1
TGTGCTCTTGGGGAACTTTTCCGAAAACTCATCTTT
CALGELFRKLIF
>TRDV1|TRDD3|few|TRDJ1
TGTGCTCTTGGGGAACGGGGGCCTTCCTACGGTTACTGGGGGATAGATGATAAACTCATCTTT
CALGERGPSYGYWGIDDKLIF
>TRDV2|.|medium-sized|TRDJ1
TGTGCCTGTGCGTTGGTCCTACAAGCTGGGGAGAACACCGATAAACTCATCTTT
CACALVLQAGENTDKLIF
>TRDV1|TRDD2|.|TRDJ1
TGTGCTCTCCTATCCTTCCTACGATGGGGGGACACAATAAAGGAGATGGCACTCATCTTT
CALLSFLRWGDTIKEMALIF
>TRDV1|TRDD3|.|TRDJ1
TGTGCTCTTGGGTCCAACGGGGAGGATAGGAACTGGGGGATACGCGACACCGATAAACTCATCTTT
CALGSNGEDRNWGIRDTDKLIF
>TRDV1|TRDD3|.|TRDJ1
TGTGCTCTTGGGGAATGGAGCCCTCTGGGGATACGTAGATTCGTACAGACCGATAAACTCATCTTT
CALGEWSPLGIRRFVQTDKLIF
>TRDV1|TRDD3|few|TRDJ1
TGTGCTCTTGGGGAACTGGTCCCTCTTGAGTTACTGGGGGGTTTGTACACCGATAAACTCATCTTT
CALGELVPLELLGGLYTDKLIF
>TRDV1|TRDD3|few|TRDJ1
TGTGCTCTTGGGGAACGGCCCTTCTCACTGGGGGACCTCTCATACACCGATAAACTCATCTTT
CALGERPFSLGDLSYTDKLIF
>TRDV1|.|few|TRDJ1
TGTGCTCTTGGGGCCCCCTCCCCTTCCGATAAACTCATCTTT
CALGAPSPSDKLIF
>TRDV1|TRDD3|.|TRDJ1
TGTGCTCTTGGGGACCCTGCCTTCCACGGGGGATACGCGGTATCTGTCACCGATAAACTCATCTTT
CALGDPAFHGGYAVSVTDKLIF
>TRDV1|TRDD3|.|TRDJ1
TGTGCTCTTGGGGAGCGTAGCTCCCACTACTGGGGGATAAGGGACACCGATAAACTCATCTTT
CALGERSSHYWGIRDTDKLIF
>TRDV1|.|.|TRDJ1
TGTGCTCTTGGGGAATTTCCCTACGGTACTGGTTTGTACACCGATAAACTCATCTTT
CALGEFPYGTGLYTDKLIF
>TRDV1|TRDD3|few|TRDJ1
TGTGCTCTTGGGCCTAAGAGGGTACTGGGGGAGCTGTACACCGATAAACTCATCTTT
CALGPKRVLGELYTDKLIF
>TRDV1|TRDD3|.|TRDJ1
TGTGCTCTTGGGGAACCCCTGACTAGACTACTAAGTCGCGGGGGATCCACCGATAAACTCATCTTT
CALGEPLTRLLSRGGSTDKLIF
>TRAV29/DV5|.|few|TRDJ1
.
CSVLLCSKLGHPMGDGEYTDKLIF
>TRAV29/DV5|TRDD3|.|TRDJ1
TGTGCGGCATACTGCTGGGGGACCCGCACCGATAAACTCATCTTT
CAAYCWGTRTDKLIF
>TRDV1|TRDD3|.|TRDJ1
TGTGCTCTTGGGGAAGTTGTCCCTGGGGGATACATTTCCGATAAACTCATCTTT
CALGEVVPGGYISDKLIF
>TRDV1|.|.|TRDJ1
TGTGCTCTTGGGGAGCCACTGGGACCTCGACTCCCGTACACCGATAAACTCATCTTT
CALGEPLGPRLPYTDKLIF
>TRDV1|.|few|TRDJ1
TGTGCTCTTGGGGAACCACTGAGGATGATTGGGGCTGGGGATGCGTACACCGATAAACTCATCTTT
CALGEPLRMIGAGDAYTDKLIF
>TRDV1|.|.|TRDJ1
TGTGCTCTTGGGGAACTGGGTGGGGCTTCCTTCTTCGGCTCCCGGGAACTCATCTTT
CALGELGGASFFGSRELIF
>TRDV1|.|few|TRDJ1
TGTGCTCTTGGGGAACTATCGTTCCTCCCGTACACCGATAAACTCATCTTT
CALGELSFLPYTDKLIF
>TRDV1|TRDD3|.|TRDJ1
TGTGCTCTTGGGGAATGGGCTCCCGTACTGGGGGCCCTGTACACCGATAAACTCATCTTT
CALGEWAPVLGALYTDKLIF
>TRDV1|TRDD3|.|TRDJ1
TGTGCTCTTGGGGAACTAGTTTCCCCCCCGCACTGGGGGACGTGCACCGATAAACTCATCTTT
CALGELVSPPHWGTCTDKLIF
>TRDV2|TRDD3|few|TRDJ1
TGTGCCTGTGACGCCGTCGGCTGGGGGATACGCAGGACCGATAAACTCATCTTT
CACDAVGWGIRRTDKLIF
>TRDV1|.|few|TRDJ1
TGTGCTCTTGGGGAACTAAGGCCCCCTCTATCTTCCTCATCCACCAATAAACTCATCTTT
CALGELRPPLSSSSTNKLIF
>TRDV1|.|.|TRDJ1
TGTGCTCTTGGGGGCCGGTCCCCGCCGAACCAGCTAGACACCGATAAACTCATCTTT
CALGGRSPPNQLDTDKLIF
>TRDV1|TRDD3|.|TRDJ1
TGTGCTCTTGACATAAAAAAACGACCTTCCTACTGGGGGATACCCGAACTCATCTTT
CALDIKKRPSYWGIPELIF
>TRDV1|TRDD2|.|TRDJ1
TGTGCTCTTGGGGCACAAAGGATGGCTTCCTACGTAGCCTCGGGGGACCCCACCGATAAACTCATCTTT
CALGAQRMASYVASGDPTDKLIF
>TRDV1|.|few|TRDJ1
TGTGCTCTTGGGGAACGGAGGTACCTGTACACCGATAAACTCATCTTT
CALGERRYLYTDKLIF